A selection of T cell receptor beta chains follows, all from one sample in a study of T-cell memory formation after mild COVID-19. TCRdb called the 5' RACE reads again in MiXCR, with one record for every CDR3 protein. The sample carries under 450,000 distinct CDR3 sequences, around a fifth recorded once. Sequenced sample: PBMCs or a T cell subset sorted from them (not recorded which). The receptors stem from a man younger than 35 who had mild COVID-19 (a few samples of this study predate the infection). Cell type and time point are not known. Both conserved end residues are part of each CDR3. The D gene is left open where the match is weak. Not all rows give a size; the values are once, few, many and, for expanded clones, a class.

J	D	size	V	DNA	CDR3
TRBJ1-1	.	few	TRBV13	TGTGCCAGCAGCTTAGTGGGTGGGTTAAAGAGGACTGAAGCTTTCTTT	CASSLVGGLKRTEAFF
TRBJ1-1	.	few	TRBV7-6	TGTGCCAGCAGCTCCCCCGGATCTGGGATAACTGAAGCTTTCTTT	CASSSPGSGITEAFF
TRBJ2-6	.	few	TRBV5-5	TGTGCCAGCAAAACCCTCTCTTCGGCCTCCTACGCTGGGGCCAACGTCCTGACTTTC	CASKTLSSASYAGANVLTF
TRBJ1-4	.	.	TRBV20-1	TGCAGTGCAGGGGGAGCAGGTGAAAAACTGTTTTTT	CSAGGAGEKLFF
TRBJ2-3	.	.	TRBV5-1	TGCGCCAGCAGCTTGGAGGTAGATACGCAGTATTTT	CASSLEVDTQYF
TRBJ2-2	.	.	TRBV5-1	TGCGCCAGCGTCAAGGGGGGCACCGGGGAGCTGTTTTTT	CASVKGGTGELFF
TRBJ2-1	TRBD1	few	TRBV11-1	TGTGCCAGCAGCCTCGACAGGGCTACCTACAATGAGCAGTTCTTC	CASSLDRATYNEQFF
TRBJ2-1	.	once	TRBV10-3	TGTGCCATCAGTGATCAGGGGCATTACAATGAGCAGTTCTTC	CAISDQGHYNEQFF
TRBJ2-2	TRBD1	.	TRBV4-2	TGTGCCAGCAGCCAAGACGCGGGACAGGGTGTAGCCGGGGAGCTGTTTTTT	CASSQDAGQGVAGELFF
TRBJ1-1	.	few	TRBV5-1	TGCGCCAGCAGCTTAAGTCCGGGGATGAACACTGAAGCTTTCTTT	CASSLSPGMNTEAFF
TRBJ1-2	.	.	TRBV4-2	TGTGCCGGCGCCGGGGGTAGGGTTTTTTCCTATGGCTACACCTTC	CAGAGGRVFSYGYTF
TRBJ2-1	.	many	TRBV5-1	TGCGCCAGCAGCTTGGTCGTTACCGGGACCACCAATGAGCAGTTCTTC	CASSLVVTGTTNEQFF
TRBJ2-2	.	.	TRBV5-1	TGCGCCAGCAGTCCCGGGACACCCGGGGAGCTGTTTTTT	CASSPGTPGELFF
TRBJ2-3	TRBD2	.	TRBV7-2	TGTGCCAGCAGCTTCTGGCGGGGGGGACACACAGATACGCAGTATTTT	CASSFWRGGHTDTQYF
TRBJ2-3	.	many	TRBV29-1	TGCAGCGCCTCGGACACAGATACGCAGTATTTT	CSASDTDTQYF
TRBJ2-7	TRBD1	few	TRBV6-2/TRBV6-3	TGTGCCAGCAGTTCGAACAGGGGACACGAGCAGTACTTC	CASSSNRGHEQYF